The subject of this entry is one T cell receptor beta chain. TCRdb ran MiXCR on the RT-PCR reads and lists one entry per CDR3 protein. The sample lists hundreds of thousands of distinct CDR3 sequences; approximately 14% were seen once. This entry belongs to a study of response to subunit inactivated influenza vaccine. Trimming cost V 6 bases and J 6 bases; bases outside gene matches: 9. The CDR3 extends over 15 amino acids. The origin of this receptor is a man aged 45-65 years who received an inactivated influenza vaccine. Sequenced here: PBMCs from blood, sampled 11 to 12 days after vaccination. The rearrangement uses TRBV12-3 or TRBV12-4 and TRBJ2-1, with TRBD2 matching over 9 bases. CDR3 sequence: CASRAQGLAPNEQFF. DNA of the CDR3: TGTGCCAGCAGGGCCCAGGGACTAGCTCCCAATGAGCAGTTCTTC.